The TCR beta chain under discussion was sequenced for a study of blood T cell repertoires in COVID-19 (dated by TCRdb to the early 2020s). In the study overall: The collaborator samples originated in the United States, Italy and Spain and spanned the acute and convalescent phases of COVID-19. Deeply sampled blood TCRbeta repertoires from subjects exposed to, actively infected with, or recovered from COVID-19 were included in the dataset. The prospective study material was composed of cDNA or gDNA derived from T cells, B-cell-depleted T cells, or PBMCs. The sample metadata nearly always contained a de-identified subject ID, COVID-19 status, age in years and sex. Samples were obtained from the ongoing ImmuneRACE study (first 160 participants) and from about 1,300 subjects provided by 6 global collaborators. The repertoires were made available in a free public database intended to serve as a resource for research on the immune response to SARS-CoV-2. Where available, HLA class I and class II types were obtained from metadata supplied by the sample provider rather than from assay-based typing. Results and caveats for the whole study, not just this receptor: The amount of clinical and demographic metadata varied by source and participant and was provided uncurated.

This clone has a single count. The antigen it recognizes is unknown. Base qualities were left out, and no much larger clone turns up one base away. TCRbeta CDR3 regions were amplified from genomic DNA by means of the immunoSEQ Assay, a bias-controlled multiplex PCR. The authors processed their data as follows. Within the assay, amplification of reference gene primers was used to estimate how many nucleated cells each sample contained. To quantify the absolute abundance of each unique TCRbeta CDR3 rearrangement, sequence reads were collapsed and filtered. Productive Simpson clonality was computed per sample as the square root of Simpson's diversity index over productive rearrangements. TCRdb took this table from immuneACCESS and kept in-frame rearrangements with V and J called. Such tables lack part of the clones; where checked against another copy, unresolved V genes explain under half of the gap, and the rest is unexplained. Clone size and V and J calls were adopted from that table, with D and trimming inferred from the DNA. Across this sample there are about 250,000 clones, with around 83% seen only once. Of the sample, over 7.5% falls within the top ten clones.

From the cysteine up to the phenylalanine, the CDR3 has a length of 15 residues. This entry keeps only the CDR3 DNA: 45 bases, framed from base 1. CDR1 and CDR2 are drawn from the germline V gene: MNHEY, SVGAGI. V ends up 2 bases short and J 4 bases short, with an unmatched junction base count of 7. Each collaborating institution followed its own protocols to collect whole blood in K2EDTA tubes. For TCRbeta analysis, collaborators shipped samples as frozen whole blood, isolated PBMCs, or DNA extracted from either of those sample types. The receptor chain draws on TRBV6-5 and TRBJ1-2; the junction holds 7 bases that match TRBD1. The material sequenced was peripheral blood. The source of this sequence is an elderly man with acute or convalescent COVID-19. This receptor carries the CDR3 CASSYRRDRSYGYTF. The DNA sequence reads TGTGCCAGCAGTTACCGCCGGGACAGATCCTATGGCTACACCTTC.